This T cell receptor (beta chain) emerged from a study of shared clonotypes between healthy human individuals. Several immunoSEQ plates received, in even portions, the genomic DNA of each subset. Sorted-subset replicate PCRs used about 180 ng DNA, some 33,000 T cell genomes. Some clones are missing from TCRdb's copy, which holds only in-frame ones; the method was immunoSEQ multiplex PCR. The repertoire holds about 2.4 million clones, with 80% to 95% as singletons. On this clone: Its matching antigen is unknown.

The CDR3 is 16 amino acids. Trimming shortened V by 4 bases and J by 1 base, and 16 bases separated the two germline ends. CDR1 and CDR2 (germline): MGHDK, SYGVNS. Study outcomes and limitations: Generation probability values for non-shared clonotypes were lower than those for clonotypes shared by all four donors.

The chain uses TRBV25-1 and TRBJ1-2; TRBD1 is a possible D gene (5 bases). The sample comprised naive CD4+ T cells from PBMCs. The subset: CD45RA+ positively selected. This TCR was recovered from a man aged 18-30 years in good health. Some clones in this sample may be carry-over from other donors' samples. The CDR3 spells CASSGRRGVINYGYTF. For the CDR3, the DNA is TGTGCCAGCAGTGGCCGACGGGGGGTAATTAACTATGGCTACACCTTC.